A selection of T cell receptor beta chains follows, all from one sample in a study of T cells in Graves' hyperthyroidism and ophthalmopathy. TCRdb itself ran the multiplex PCR reads through MiXCR, one entry per CDR3 protein. The table shows around 480,000 distinct CDR3 sequences, with approximately 14% occurring only once. Specimen: blood. These TCRs come from a woman aged 18-30 years with Graves' hyperthyroidism. Both conserved end residues are part of each CDR3. The order of the fields is clone size, V gene, D gene, J gene, CDR3 length, CDR3 DNA, CDR3 protein. A D gene is named only where the DNA matches it firmly. Size tells how often a clone was seen (once, few, many) or the class of an expanded clone, and some rows leave it out.

many,TRBV2,.,TRBJ2-3,17,TGTGCCAGCACCGGTCGGGCCCGCTCACGAGGGACAGATACGCAGTATTTT,CASTGRARSRGTDTQYF
few,TRBV5-8,.,TRBJ2-2,14,TGTGCCAGCCGCCCCGACTACAACACCGGGGAGCTGTTTTTT,CASRPDYNTGELFF
many,TRBV12-3/TRBV12-4,TRBD2,TRBJ2-1,18,TGTGCCAGCAGTTTACTTACGACTAGCGGGAGTGAGTTTAATGAGCAGTTCTTC,CASSLLTTSGSEFNEQFF
.,TRBV3-1,.,TRBJ2-7,14,TGTGCCAGCAGCCAAACATTCGGAGCCTACGAGCAGTACTTC,CASSQTFGAYEQYF
many,TRBV5-1,.,TRBJ2-2,14,TGCGCCAGCAGCCGGTCCCTGGACACCGGGGAGCTGTTTTTT,CASSRSLDTGELFF
many,TRBV12-5,TRBD2,TRBJ2-5,14,TGTGCTAGTGGTCTTAGCGGGAGTGGAGAGACCCAGTACTTC,CASGLSGSGETQYF
few,TRBV20-1,.,TRBJ2-2,12,TGCAGTGCTAGACTAGGAGCCGGGGAGCTGTTTTTT,CSARLGAGELFF
few,TRBV5-6,.,TRBJ1-6,15,TGTGCCAGCAGCCGATTGGAAATCCTGGGATCACCCCTCCACTTT,CASSRLEILGSPLHF
few,TRBV28,TRBD1,TRBJ2-5,15,TGTGCCAGCAGTTCGCCGGGACAGGGGGTGGAGACCCAGTACTTC,CASSSPGQGVETQYF
.,TRBV14,TRBD2,TRBJ2-1,15,TGTGCCAGCAGAAGCAGACTAGCGGGTATCAATGAGCAGTTCTTC,CASRSRLAGINEQFF
.,TRBV14,.,TRBJ2-5,15,TGTGCCAGCAGCCAATGGGGGTTGGTGGGAGAGACCCAGTACTTC,CASSQWGLVGETQYF
.,TRBV9,.,TRBJ2-1,15,TGTGCCAGCAGTTCAAACGCGAACTCCTACAATGAGCAGTTCTTC,CASSSNANSYNEQFF
many,TRBV19,TRBD2,TRBJ2-7,16,TGTGCCAGTAGTATGCCAGGGACTAGCGGAACCTACGAGCAGTACTTC,CASSMPGTSGTYEQYF
.,TRBV2,.,TRBJ1-1,11,TGTGCCACCTCAGTCGGGACAGAAGCTTTCTTT,CATSVGTEAFF
.,TRBV5-1,.,TRBJ2-4,16,TGCGCCAGCAGCGAAGGGTCAAACCTAGCCAAAAACATTCAGTACTTC,CASSEGSNLAKNIQYF
many,TRBV3-1,.,TRBJ1-3,15,TGTGCCAGCAGCCAATCCCACGTCTCTGGAAACACCATATATTTT,CASSQSHVSGNTIYF
many,TRBV10-2,TRBD1,TRBJ1-5,13,TGCGCCAGCACTGGACAGGGAATTCAGCCCCAGCATTTT,CASTGQGIQPQHF
many,TRBV27,TRBD2,TRBJ2-3,14,TGTGCCAGCAGTTGGGGACTAGCGGGAGATACGCAGTATTTT,CASSWGLAGDTQYF
many,TRBV11-3,TRBD2,TRBJ2-1,16,TGTGCCAGCAGACGAGCAACGACTAGCGGGGCCAATGAGCAGTTCTTC,CASRRATTSGANEQFF
.,TRBV6-1,TRBD1,TRBJ2-5,15,TGTGCCAGCAGTGAAACAAGGACAGGACAAGAGACCCAGTACTTC,CASSETRTGQETQYF
many,TRBV2,.,TRBJ1-3,15,TGTGCCAGCATGCTACGGGAGACCTCTGGAAACACCATATATTTT,CASMLRETSGNTIYF
many,TRBV7-8,.,TRBJ1-1,12,TGTGCCAGCAGGCCACAGGAATCTGAAGCTTTCTTT,CASRPQESEAFF
.,TRBV4-1,TRBD2,TRBJ2-7,15,TGCGCCAGCAGCCCAGGGACTAGGGGGGCCTACGAGCAGTACTTC,CASSPGTRGAYEQYF
few,TRBV30,.,TRBJ1-5,13,TGTGCCTGGGGGAGGGAGGGCAATCAGCCCCAGCATTTT,CAWGREGNQPQHF
.,TRBV3-1,.,TRBJ1-1,13,TGTGCCAGCAGCCGGCGGGGGGCCTACGAGGAGCTCTTT,CASSRRGAYEELF
.,TRBV27,.,TRBJ1-1,13,TGTGCCAGCAGTTTAGGCTGGGGGGCTGAAGCTTTCTTT,CASSLGWGAEAFF
many,TRBV11-2,.,TRBJ1-5,14,TGTGCCAGCAGCTCGGGGGCCCCAAGTCAGCCCCAGCATTTT,CASSSGAPSQPQHF
.,TRBV4-1,.,TRBJ2-1,12,TGCGCCAGCAGCCAAGCTGGACTTGAGCAGTTCTTC,CASSQAGLEQFF
many,TRBV30,.,TRBJ1-5,16,TGTGCCTGGAGTCTCGCCGACACGGGGGGAAATCAGCCCCAGCATTTT,CAWSLADTGGNQPQHF
few,TRBV15,TRBD2,TRBJ2-5,17,TGTGCCACCAGCAGGGGGACTAGCGGGAGGGCGGGAGAGACCCAGTACTTC,CATSRGTSGRAGETQYF
many,TRBV30,.,TRBJ1-6,13,TGTGCCTGGAGTGTAACTGTGGATTCACCCCTCCACTTT,CAWSVTVDSPLHF
.,TRBV5-5,.,TRBJ1-1,14,TGTGCCAGCAGCTTGGCCAATAATGAGGGTGGTGCTTTCTTT,CASSLANNEGGAFF
.,TRBV18,TRBD1,TRBJ1-1,15,TGTGCCAGCTCACCAATGGGACAGGGACGGACTGAAGCTTTCTTT,CASSPMGQGRTEAFF
many,TRBV24-1,TRBD2,TRBJ2-7,16,TGTGCCACCCCGCGCTCGGGACTAGCGGGAGTCTACGAGCAGTACTTC,CATPRSGLAGVYEQYF
many,TRBV2,.,TRBJ1-1,13,TGTGCCAGCAGTGAAAACCCGAACACTGAAGCTTTCTTT,CASSENPNTEAFF
.,TRBV4-1,TRBD1,TRBJ1-1,13,TGCGCCAGCGGACAGGCGGGGGGAACTGAAGCTTTCTTT,CASGQAGGTEAFF
.,TRBV12-5,.,TRBJ1-2,14,TGTGCTAGTGGTTTGGAGGTCCCCCCCTATGGCTACACCTTC,CASGLEVPPYGYTF
few,TRBV5-1,.,TRBJ1-3,15,TGCGCCAGCCGACTACTAAAGAGCTCTGGAAACACCATATATTTT,CASRLLKSSGNTIYF
many,TRBV28,.,TRBJ1-4,13,TGTGCCAGTACAACACAGACGAATGAAAAACTGTTTTTT,CASTTQTNEKLFF
many,TRBV12-3/TRBV12-4,.,TRBJ2-7,16,TGTGCCAGCAGTTTAGGGGGCGGGACGGACTCCTACGAGCAGTACTTC,CASSLGGGTDSYEQYF
many,TRBV5-1,.,TRBJ2-5,12,TGCGCCAGCGCTCCCCAAAGCCAGACCCAGTACTTC,CASAPQSQTQYF
.,TRBV10-2,TRBD2,TRBJ2-1,14,TGCGCCAGCAAGGCGGGAGGTCGATACAATGAGCAGTTCTTC,CASKAGGRYNEQFF
few,TRBV9,.,TRBJ2-7,15,TGTGCCAGCAGCGTAGCGGGTGGGAGAGGTGACGAGCAGTACTTC,CASSVAGGRGDEQYF
.,TRBV19,TRBD1,TRBJ1-1,14,TGTGCCAGTAGGGCAGCTGACAGGGACACTGAAGCTTTCTTT,CASRAADRDTEAFF
many,TRBV6-1,.,TRBJ2-7,15,TGTGCCAGCAGTTCCCAAATCGGGACGGGATACGAGCAGTACTTC,CASSSQIGTGYEQYF
many,TRBV5-6,.,TRBJ1-2,14,TGTGCCAGCAGCTTGGTGGGGCGCCGGGATGGCTACACCTTC,CASSLVGRRDGYTF
many,TRBV11-2,.,TRBJ1-2,11,TGTGCCAGCAGCTTTCGGACAGACTACACCTTC,CASSFRTDYTF
few,TRBV6-1,.,TRBJ1-3,16,TGTGCCAGCAGTGGGGGGGCCAGCAGAACTGGAAACACCATATATTTT,CASSGGASRTGNTIYF
many,TRBV12-3/TRBV12-4,TRBD1,TRBJ1-2,15,TGTGCCAGCAGTTTAAGAGGGACAGGGGGCTATGGCTACACCTTC,CASSLRGTGGYGYTF
many,TRBV19,TRBD2,TRBJ2-1,14,TGTGCCAGTAGTAGGACTAGCGGGGGCAATGAGCAGTTCTTC,CASSRTSGGNEQFF
many,TRBV28,.,TRBJ2-5,16,TGTGCCAGCAGTTTAGATGTAGGGACCAGCCAAGAGACCCAGTACTTC,CASSLDVGTSQETQYF
few,TRBV6-1,TRBD2,TRBJ2-1,16,TGTGCCAGCAGACCCGACCTAGCGGCGTCCTACAATGAGCAGTTCTTC,CASRPDLAASYNEQFF
.,TRBV5-6,.,TRBJ1-3,16,TGTGCCAGCAGCTTGGGGTGGGAATCCTCTGGAAACACCATATATTTT,CASSLGWESSGNTIYF
.,TRBV19,.,TRBJ2-1,12,TGTGCGTCGCAGAGGGTGGGCAATGAGCAGTTCTTC,CASQRVGNEQFF
few,TRBV4-1,TRBD2,TRBJ2-1,17,TGCGCCAGCAGCCGGGGACTAGCGGTTCGCTCCTACAATGAGCAGTTCTTC,CASSRGLAVRSYNEQFF
many,TRBV7-8,.,TRBJ2-3,14,TGTGCCAGCAGCTTACTGGGGATGGGAGATACGCAGTATTTT,CASSLLGMGDTQYF
few,TRBV3-1,TRBD2,TRBJ2-2,15,TGTGCCAGCAGTTCTAGCGGGAGGGAGACCGGGGAGCTGTTTTTT,CASSSSGRETGELFF
many,TRBV6-1,.,TRBJ1-1,16,TGTGCCAGCACCCAGTGGGGGGGCTCAGGGAACACTGAAGCTTTCTTT,CASTQWGGSGNTEAFF
.,TRBV7-2,.,TRBJ2-5,15,TGTGCCAGCAGCTCTCCGACTAAAGCCCCCGCAGCCCAGTACTTC,CASSSPTKAPAAQYF